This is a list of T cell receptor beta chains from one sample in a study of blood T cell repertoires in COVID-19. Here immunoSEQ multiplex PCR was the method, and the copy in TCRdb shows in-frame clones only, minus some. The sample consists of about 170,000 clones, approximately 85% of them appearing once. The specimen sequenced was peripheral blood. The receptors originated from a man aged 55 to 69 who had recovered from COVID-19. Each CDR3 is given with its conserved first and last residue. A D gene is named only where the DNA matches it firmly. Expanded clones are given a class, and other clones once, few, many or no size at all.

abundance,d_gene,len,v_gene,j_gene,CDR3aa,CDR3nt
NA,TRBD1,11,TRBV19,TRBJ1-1,CASIDRVRPFF,TGTGCCAGTATCGACAGGGTGAGACCTTTCTTT
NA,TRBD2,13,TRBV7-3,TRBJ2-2,CASTLAGAGELFF,TGTGCCAGCACCTTAGCGGGGGCCGGGGAGCTGTTTTTT
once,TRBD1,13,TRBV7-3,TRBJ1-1,CASSRPGTGKAFF,TGTGCCAGCAGCCGTCCCGGGACAGGGAAAGCTTTCTTT
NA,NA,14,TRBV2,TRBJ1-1,CASSALRGTAEAFF,TGTGCCAGCAGTGCTCTTCGGGGGACGGCTGAAGCTTTCTTT
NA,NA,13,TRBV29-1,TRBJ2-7,CSVDGATSYEQYF,TGCAGCGTTGATGGAGCTACCTCCTACGAGCAGTACTTC
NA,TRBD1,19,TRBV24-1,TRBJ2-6,CATSDPGTGDSSGANVLTF,TGTGCCACCAGTGATCCCGGGACAGGAGATAGCTCTGGGGCCAACGTCCTGACTTTC
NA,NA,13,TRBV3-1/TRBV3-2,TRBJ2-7,CASSHPGDYEQYF,TGTGCCAGCAGCCATCCGGGAGACTACGAGCAGTACTTC
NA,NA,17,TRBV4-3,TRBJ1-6,CASSQDPNPGNHSPLHF,TGCGCCAGCAGCCAAGACCCGAACCCGGGGAACCATTCACCCCTCCACTTT
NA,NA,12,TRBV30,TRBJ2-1,CAWRRGNGEQFF,TGTGCCTGGAGACGGGGGAACGGGGAGCAGTTCTTC
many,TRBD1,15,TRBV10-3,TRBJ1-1,CAISESDRGPPEAFF,TGTGCCATCAGTGAGTCTGACAGGGGACCTCCCGAAGCTTTCTTT
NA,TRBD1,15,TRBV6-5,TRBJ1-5,CATLSRDRGRRPQHF,TGTGCCACCCTATCCCGGGACAGGGGTCGGCGGCCCCAGCATTTT
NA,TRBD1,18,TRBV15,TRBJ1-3,CATSRDQLGRGHPGTIYF,TGTGCCACCAGCAGAGATCAGCTGGGCAGGGGGCACCCGGGGACCATATATTTT
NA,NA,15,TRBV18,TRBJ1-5,CASSPASAGNQPQHF,TGTGCCAGCTCACCAGCCAGCGCGGGCAATCAGCCCCAGCATTTT
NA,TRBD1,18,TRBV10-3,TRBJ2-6,CAISRDRAKSQGANVLTF,TGTGCCATCAGCAGGGACAGGGCCAAGAGTCAAGGGGCCAACGTCCTGACTTTC
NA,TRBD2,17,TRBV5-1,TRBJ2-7,CASSLGLAGGRGYEQYF,TGCGCCAGCAGCCTAGGACTAGCGGGGGGCCGAGGCTACGAGCAGTACTTC
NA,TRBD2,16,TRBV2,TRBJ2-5,CASSDGTSGGAETQYF,TGTGCCAGCAGTGACGGGACTAGCGGGGGGGCTGAGACCCAGTACTTC
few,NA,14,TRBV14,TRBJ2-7,CASSHSYPSYEQYF,TGTGCCAGCAGTCATTCCTATCCATCCTACGAGCAGTACTTC
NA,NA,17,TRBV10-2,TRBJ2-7,CASSEPPTRGATYEQYF,TGCGCCAGCAGTGAACCACCCACCCGGGGGGCTACTTACGAGCAGTACTTC
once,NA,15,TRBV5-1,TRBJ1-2,CASSLAARGDGGYTF,TGCGCCAGCAGCTTGGCGGCCAGGGGAGATGGTGGCTACACCTTC
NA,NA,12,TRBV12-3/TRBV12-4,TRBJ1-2,CASSIGGFGYTF,TGTGCCAGCAGCATAGGGGGTTTCGGCTACACCTTC
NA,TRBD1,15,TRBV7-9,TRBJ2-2,CASSLPGQGGGELFF,TGTGCCAGCAGCTTACCGGGACAGGGTGGCGGGGAGCTGTTTTTT
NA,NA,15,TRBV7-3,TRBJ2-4,CASSLFVSPQNIQYF,TGTGCCAGCAGCTTATTCGTCTCCCCTCAAAACATTCAGTACTTC
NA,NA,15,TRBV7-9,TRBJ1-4,CASSLGSGPNEKLFF,TGTGCCAGCAGCTTAGGGTCAGGGCCTAATGAAAAACTGTTTTTT
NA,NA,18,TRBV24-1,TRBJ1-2,CATSVQGGSRSKNYGYTF,TGTGCCACCAGTGTCCAAGGCGGAAGCCGATCGAAAAACTATGGCTACACCTTC
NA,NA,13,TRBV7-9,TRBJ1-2,CASSPESLYGYTF,TGTGCCAGCAGCCCGGAGTCCTTGTATGGCTACACCTTC
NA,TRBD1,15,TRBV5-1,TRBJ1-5,CASSLEGQGIQPQHF,TGCGCCAGCAGCTTGGAAGGACAGGGGATTCAGCCCCAGCATTTT
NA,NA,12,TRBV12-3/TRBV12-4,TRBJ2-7,CASSPAGYEQYF,TGTGCCAGCAGTCCCGCAGGTTACGAGCAGTACTTC
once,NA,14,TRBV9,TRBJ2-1,CASSVRDLYNEQFF,TGTGCCAGCAGCGTTCGGGATCTTTACAATGAGCAGTTCTTC
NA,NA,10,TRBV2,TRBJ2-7,CASIDSEQYF,TGTGCCAGCATTGACTCCGAGCAGTACTTC
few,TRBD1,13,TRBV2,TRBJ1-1,CASRQQGVTEAFF,TGTGCCAGCAGACAACAGGGGGTTACTGAAGCTTTCTTT
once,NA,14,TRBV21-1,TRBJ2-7,CASSKGGITYEQYF,TGTGCCAGCAGCAAAGGAGGGATCACCTACGAGCAGTACTTC
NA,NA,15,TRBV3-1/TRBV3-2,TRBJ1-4,CASSQPGGINEKLFF,TGTGCCAGCAGCCAACCCGGGGGAATTAATGAAAAACTGTTTTTT
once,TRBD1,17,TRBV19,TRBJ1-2,CASSIRTGDWKNYGYTF,TGTGCCAGTAGTATTAGGACAGGGGATTGGAAGAACTATGGCTACACCTTC
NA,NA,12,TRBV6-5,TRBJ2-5,CATWDWKETQYF,TGTGCCACCTGGGACTGGAAGGAGACCCAGTACTTC
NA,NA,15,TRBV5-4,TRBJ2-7,CASSLASGSSYEQYF,TGTGCCAGCAGCTTGGCGAGCGGAAGCTCCTACGAGCAGTACTTC
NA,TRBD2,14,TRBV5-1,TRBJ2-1,CASSSTSGYNEQFF,TGCGCCAGCAGCAGTACTAGCGGCTACAATGAGCAGTTCTTC